The rows below give T cell receptor beta chains drawn from one sample of a study of cytomegalovirus exposure and HLA in healthy donors. Measured with immunoSEQ multiplex PCR; TCRdb has only the in-frame clones, and not every one. The repertoire includes about 140,000 clones, 60% to 85% of them detected once, and less than 3% sits in the top ten. The sample comprised PBMCs. These receptors were collected from a male donor in good health and CMV-seronegative. Each CDR3 is given with its conserved first and last residue. The D gene is left open where the match is weak. Size tells how often a clone was seen (once, few, many) or the class of an expanded clone, and some rows leave it out.

size | J | D | V | DNA | CDR3
NA | TRBJ2-7 | NA | TRBV9 | TGTGCCAGCAGCCCCCGGCCTTCAGGGGCTTTGTTCAACGAGCAGTACTTC | CASSPRPSGALFNEQYF
NA | TRBJ1-2 | TRBD1 | TRBV6-1 | TGTGCCAGCAGTGGGGGACAGGCCAAAAACTATGGCTACACCTTC | CASSGGQAKNYGYTF
NA | TRBJ2-7 | TRBD1 | TRBV9 | TGTGCCAGCAGCCCTCGACAGGGGGTACCCTACGAGCAGTACTTC | CASSPRQGVPYEQYF
NA | TRBJ2-1 | NA | TRBV27 | TGTGCCAGCAGTTCCTATCTCCTATACAATGAGCAGTTCTTC | CASSSYLLYNEQFF
few | TRBJ2-7 | TRBD2 | TRBV6-1 | TGTGCCAGCATCTCTAGCGGAACTGCCTACGAGCAGTACTTC | CASISSGTAYEQYF
NA | TRBJ1-1 | TRBD1 | TRBV6-1 | TGTGCCAGCAGTGATAGGCAGGGGGTCACTGAAGCTTTCTTT | CASSDRQGVTEAFF
NA | TRBJ2-7 | TRBD1 | TRBV29-1 | TGCAGCGTTTCAACCGGGACAGGGGAAAACGAGCAGTACTTC | CSVSTGTGENEQYF
NA | TRBJ1-2 | NA | TRBV2 | TGTGCCAGCAGTTACAGAGCTAACTATGGCTACACCTTC | CASSYRANYGYTF
once | TRBJ2-7 | NA | TRBV15 | TGTGCCACCAGCCCTTCGCCAGGGGCCGAGCAGTACTTC | CATSPSPGAEQYF
few | TRBJ1-5 | NA | TRBV10-1 | TGCGCCAGCAGCCAGGGATTAAATCAGCCCCAGCATTTT | CASSQGLNQPQHF
NA | TRBJ2-5 | NA | TRBV5-1 | TGCGCCAGCAGCACAGGGGGGGGCCAAGAGACCCAGTACTTC | CASSTGGGQETQYF
once | TRBJ1-2 | NA | TRBV27 | TGTGCCAGCAGTCCTGCGGGAGCGGGCTATGGCTACACCTTC | CASSPAGAGYGYTF
few | TRBJ2-3 | NA | TRBV11-3 | TGTGCCAGCAGCTTAGTCCTAGGAGCAGATACGCAGTATTTT | CASSLVLGADTQYF
NA | TRBJ2-7 | TRBD1 | TRBV7-9 | TGTGCCAGCAGCCCGACAGGGCCCTACGAGCAGTACTTC | CASSPTGPYEQYF
NA | TRBJ1-2 | NA | TRBV14 | TGTGCCAGCAGTCCTACCATCGGCTATGGCTACACCTTC | CASSPTIGYGYTF
NA | TRBJ2-7 | NA | TRBV28 | TGTGCCAGCACCATTGCGGGTTGGGACTACGAGCAGTACTTC | CASTIAGWDYEQYF
NA | TRBJ2-1 | NA | TRBV6-6 | TGTGCCAGCAGTTTGCCCGGTTGTAATGAGCAGTTCTTC | CASSLPGCNEQFF
once | TRBJ2-1 | NA | TRBV21-1 | TGTGCCAGCAGCAAAAAGTTAACTGGGCTGACTAGCGGAGGAGTAAAGGGCGCCTACAATGAGCAGTTCTTC | CASSKKLTGLTSGGVKGAYNEQFF